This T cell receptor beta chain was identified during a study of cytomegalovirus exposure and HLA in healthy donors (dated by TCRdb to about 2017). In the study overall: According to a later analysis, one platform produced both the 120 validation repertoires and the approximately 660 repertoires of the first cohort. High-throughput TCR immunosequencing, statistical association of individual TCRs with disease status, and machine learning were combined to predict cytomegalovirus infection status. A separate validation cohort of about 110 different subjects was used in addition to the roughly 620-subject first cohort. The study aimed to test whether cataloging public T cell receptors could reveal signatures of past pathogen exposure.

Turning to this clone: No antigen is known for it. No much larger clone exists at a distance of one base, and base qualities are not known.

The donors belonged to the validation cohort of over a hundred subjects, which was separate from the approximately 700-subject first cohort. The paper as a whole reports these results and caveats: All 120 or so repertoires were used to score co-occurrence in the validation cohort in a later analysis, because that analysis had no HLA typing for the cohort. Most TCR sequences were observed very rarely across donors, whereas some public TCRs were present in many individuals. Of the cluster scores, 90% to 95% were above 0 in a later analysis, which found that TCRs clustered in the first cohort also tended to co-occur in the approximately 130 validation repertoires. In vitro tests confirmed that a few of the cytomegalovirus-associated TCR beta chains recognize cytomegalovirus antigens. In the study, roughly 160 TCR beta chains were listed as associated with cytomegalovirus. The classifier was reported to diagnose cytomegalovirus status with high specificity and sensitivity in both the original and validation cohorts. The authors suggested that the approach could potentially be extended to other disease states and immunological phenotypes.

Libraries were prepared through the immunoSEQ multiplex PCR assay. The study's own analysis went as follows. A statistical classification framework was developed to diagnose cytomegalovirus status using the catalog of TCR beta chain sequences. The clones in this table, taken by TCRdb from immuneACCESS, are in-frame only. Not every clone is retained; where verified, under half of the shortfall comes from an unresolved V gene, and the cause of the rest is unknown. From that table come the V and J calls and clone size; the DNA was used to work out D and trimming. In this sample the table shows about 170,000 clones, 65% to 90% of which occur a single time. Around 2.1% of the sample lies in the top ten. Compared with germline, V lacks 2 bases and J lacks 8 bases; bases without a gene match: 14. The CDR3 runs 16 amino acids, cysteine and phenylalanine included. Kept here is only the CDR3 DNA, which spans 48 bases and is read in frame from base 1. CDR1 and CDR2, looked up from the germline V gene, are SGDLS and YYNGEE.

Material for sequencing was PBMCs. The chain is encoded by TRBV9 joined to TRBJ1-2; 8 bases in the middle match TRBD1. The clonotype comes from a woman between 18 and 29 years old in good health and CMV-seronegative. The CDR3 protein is CASSVDRGGLPKGYTF. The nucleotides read TGTGCCAGCAGCGTTGACAGGGGAGGCCTCCCTAAGGGCTACACCTTC.